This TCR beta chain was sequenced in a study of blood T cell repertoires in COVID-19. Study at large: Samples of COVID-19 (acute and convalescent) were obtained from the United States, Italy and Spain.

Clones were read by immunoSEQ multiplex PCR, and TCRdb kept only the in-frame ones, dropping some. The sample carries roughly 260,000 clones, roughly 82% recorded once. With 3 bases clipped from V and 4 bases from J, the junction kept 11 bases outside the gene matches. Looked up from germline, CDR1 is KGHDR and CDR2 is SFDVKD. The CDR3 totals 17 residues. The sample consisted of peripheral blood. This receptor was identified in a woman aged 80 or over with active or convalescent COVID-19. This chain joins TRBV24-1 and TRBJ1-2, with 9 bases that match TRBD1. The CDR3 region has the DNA TGTGCCACCAGTGATCTAGTAACCGGGACAGGGTTCTATGGCTACACCTTC. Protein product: CATSDLVTGTGFYGYTF.